One and the same sample provided the 22 T cell receptor beta chains below, sequenced in a study of blood T cell repertoires in COVID-19. Measured with immunoSEQ multiplex PCR; TCRdb has only the in-frame clones, and not every one. The sample records 230,000 or so clones, 80% to 85% being singletons. Sequencing used peripheral blood. These receptors were taken from a man aged 25-40 years with active or convalescent COVID-19.

J is TRBJ2-7 and V is TRBV3-1 (or the pseudogene TRBV3-2), with D possibly being TRBD2 (6 bases). The CDR3 extends over 15 amino acids. Trimming took off 0 bases at V and 4 bases at J, with 13 bases between the two ends. From germline, CDR1 is LGHDT and CDR2 YNNKEL (reference sequence). The CDR3 is CASSQEVGSGYEQYF. For the CDR3, the DNA is TGTGCCAGCAGCCAAGAGGTAGGTAGCGGTTACGAGCAGTACTTC.

V is TRBV7-9 and J is TRBJ1-6; D possibly corresponds to TRBD1 (6 bases). The CDR3 loop spans 17 amino acids. V lost 4 bases to trimming and J lost 8 bases, with 21 bases between them. The germline V gene encodes CDR1 SEHNR and CDR2 FQNEAQ (reference sequence). The CDR3 region has the DNA TGTGCCAGCAGCTCAAACGACGCTGGGGCAGGGGATTCACCCCTCCACTTT. Its protein is CASSSNDAGAGDSPLHF.

The chain is built from TRBV15 and TRBJ1-1; D gene unclear. In germline, CDR1 is LNHNV, CDR2 YYDKDF (reference sequence). The V gene lost 1 base and the J gene lost 4 bases, with 16 bases spanning the gap. This CDR3 contains 16 residues. The DNA for the CDR3 is TGTGCCACCAGCAGAGGTCTACTAACATCCCCCACTGAAGCTTTCTTT. Encoded protein: CATSRGLLTSPTEAFF.

The chain recombines TRBV5-1 with TRBJ1-2, with D maybe TRBD1 (5 bases). Germline V gene data show CDR1 as SGHRS and CDR2 as YFSETQ. This CDR3 is built from 16 residues. V lost 6 bases, J lost 4 bases, and 22 bases lay in between. Here the CDR3 reads CASTPGRDLGLYGYTF. The CDR3 nucleotides read TGCGCCAGCACCCCTGGGAGGGACTTGGGGCTCTATGGCTACACCTTC.

The V call is TRBV9, the J call TRBJ2-7, with TRBD1 matching over 11 bases. The V segment lost 5 bases and the J segment 1 base; nucleotides outside the gene matches: 5. CDR3 length: 15 residues. The germline V gene encodes CDR1 SGDLS and CDR2 YYNGEE. In DNA form, the CDR3 reads TGTGCCAGCAGTTTTGGACAGGGGGCTTCCTACGAGCAGTACTTC. Its protein is CASSFGQGASYEQYF.

The chain carries TRBV29-1 and TRBJ2-7, with 11 bases lining up with TRBD1. Germline assignment: CDR1 SQVTM and CDR2 ANQGSEA. The CDR3 is made up of 15 amino acids. Losses at the gene ends were 0 bases for V and 7 bases for J; bases not matched to a gene: 8. CDR3 nucleotides: TGCAGCGTTGAAGATACCGGACAGGGGGCTAAAGAGCAGTACTTC. Amino acids: CSVEDTGQGAKEQYF.

This clone occurred once. The rearrangement links TRBV28 to TRBJ2-7; 8 bases match TRBD2. Trimming at V came to 3 bases and at J to 3 bases, leaving 1 base not matched to a gene. CDR1 MDHEN and CDR2 SYDVKM come from the germline V gene. The CDR3 runs to 13 residues. CDR3 in DNA: TGTGCCAGCAGTTTGAGCGGGGGCTACGAGCAGTACTTC. It yields the protein CASSLSGGYEQYF.

The rearrangement uses TRBV7-9 and TRBJ1-2; 12 positions match TRBD1. This CDR3 is 18 amino acids long. Unmatched junction bases numbered 14, after V lost 1 base and J lost 8 bases. Germline V CDR1 and CDR2: SEHNR, FQNEAQ (reference sequence). The CDR3 bases are TGTGCCAGCAGCTTAGGAATCGCACCGGGACAGGGGGCTGGCGGCTACACCTTC. It specifies CASSLGIAPGQGAGGYTF.

This clone was seen a few times. V and J are TRBV6-5 and TRBJ1-2; the D is unclear. V lost 2 bases, J lost 3 bases, and 10 bases lay in between. CDR1 is MNHEY, CDR2 SVGAGI, per germline. This CDR3 has 14 amino acids. For the CDR3, the DNA is TGTGCCAGCAGTTACACGGGCGGGGACTATGGCTACACCTTC. This codes for CASSYTGGDYGYTF.

The J gene is TRBJ2-3, the V gene TRBV5-1, with a weak D call TRBD1 (6 bases). This CDR3 is built from 18 residues. Between the trimmed V and J ends, which lost 0 bases and 0 bases, there was a span of 17 bases. Germline CDR1 SGHRS, CDR2 YFSETQ. DNA for the CDR3: TGCGCCAGCAGCTTGGCCCCCAGGGGCATAAGTAGCACAGATACGCAGTATTTT. It yields the protein CASSLAPRGISSTDTQYF. The complete variable domain, with remaining parts taken from reference TRBV5-1 and TRBJ2-3, reads KAGVTQTPRYLIKTRGQQVTLSCSPISGHRSVSWYQQTPGQGLQFLFEYFSETQRNKGNFPGRFSGRQFSNSRSEMNVSTLELGDSALYLCASSLAPRGISSTDTQYFGPGTRLTVL.

This clone has only one observation. This chain links TRBV24-1 with TRBJ1-5; 8 nucleotides align to TRBD1. The V and J ends lost 5 bases and 6 bases, in that order; junction bases with no gene match: 5. CDR3 length: 14 residues. Germline CDR1 KGHDR, CDR2 SFDVKD. The CDR3 protein is CATSGTGRSQPQHF. The CDR3 DNA is TGTGCCACCAGTGGGACAGGGCGAAGTCAGCCCCAGCATTTT.

The genes are TRBV20-1 and TRBJ1-5; D is possibly TRBD1 (6 bases). Germline lookup yields CDR1 DFQATT and CDR2 SNEGSKA (reference sequence). There are 17 residues in the CDR3. With 3 bases removed from V and 5 bases from J, the gap between germline ends came to 23 bases. CDR3 region: CSASGRVASGADQPQHF. CDR3 nucleotides: TGCAGTGCTAGTGGGCGAGTGGCATCAGGGGCCGATCAGCCCCAGCATTTT.

The chain uses TRBV4-1 and TRBJ1-6; D gene uncertain. CDR3 size: 14 residues. Per germline, CDR1 MGHRA and CDR2 YSYEKL. Trimming removed 1 base at V and 3 bases at J, with 4 bases between. CDR3 DNA sequence: TGCGCCAGCAGCCAAGTAGACTATAATTCACCCCTCCACTTT. It codes for CASSQVDYNSPLHF.

The chain joins TRBV7-8 to TRBJ1-5; D call uncertain. V was clipped by 0 bases and J by 7 bases, with 7 bases between them. There are 13 residues in the CDR3. The germline V gene encodes CDR1 SGHVS and CDR2 FQNEAQ. CDR3 amino acids: CASSLAEGQPQHF. The CDR3 DNA sequence: TGTGCCAGCAGCTTAGCGGAGGGCCAGCCCCAGCATTTT.

The chain uses TRBV7-8 and TRBJ1-5, with 10 nucleotides matching TRBD1. The length of the CDR3 is 15 residues. The trim removed 5 bases at V and 3 bases at J, leaving 4 bases unmatched. The germline V gene has CDR1 SGHVS and CDR2 FQNEAQ. Written as DNA, the CDR3 is TGTGCCAGCAGCCTTGGGACAGGGGACAATCAGCCCCAGCATTTT. Translated, it gives CASSLGTGDNQPQHF.

The CDR3 is CASSERGQGLSPLHF. CDR3 in DNA: TGTGCCAGCAGTGAACGGGGACAGGGGCTGTCACCCCTCCACTTT. The chain is built from TRBV2 and TRBJ1-6; 10 nucleotides match TRBD1. J gave up 10 bases and V 2 bases, and 5 bases lay outside the gene matches. This CDR3 contains 15 residues. CDR1 SNHLY and CDR2 FYNNEI come from the germline V gene.

This clone was seen more than once but under ten times. The chain employs TRBV6-5 and TRBJ1-5; TRBD1 aligns across 9 bases. J lost 7 bases, V lost 6 bases, and 7 bases had no gene match. CDR3 length: 14 residues. Germline loops: CDR1 MNHEY, CDR2 SVGAGI. CDR3 in amino acids: CASRAQGAGQPQHF. CDR3 sequence (DNA): TGTGCCAGCAGAGCACAGGGGGCAGGGCAGCCCCAGCATTTT.

This clone was observed a single time. The chain is built from TRBV15 and TRBJ2-3; TRBD1 agrees at 11 bases. With 3 bases clipped from V and 3 bases from J, the junction kept 11 bases outside the gene matches. Germline CDR1 is LNHNV and CDR2 is YYDKDF (reference sequence). This CDR3 comprises 18 residues. CDR3 region: CATSSRDRGGLATDTQYF. The CDR3 bases are TGTGCCACCAGCAGCCGGGACAGGGGGGGGCTAGCGACAGATACGCAGTATTTT.

Concerning this clone itself: In the same sample, other DNA sequences code for this CDR3. The rearrangement uses TRBV5-4 and TRBJ2-7, with D maybe TRBD2 (6 bases). This CDR3 comprises 13 residues. Germline loops: CDR1 SGHNT, CDR2 YYREEE (reference sequence). V dropped 1 base and J dropped 1 base, with 6 bases sitting between them. CDR3 amino acids: CASSLRGSYEQYF. CDR3 in DNA: TGTGCCAGCAGCTTGCGGGGGTCCTACGAGCAGTACTTC.

V gene TRBV4-2 combines with J gene TRBJ1-6, with no clear D. In germline, CDR1 is LGHNA, CDR2 YNFKEQ. Trimming cost V 0 bases and J 7 bases, with 16 bases left between them. CDR3 length equals 17 residues. DNA of the CDR3: TGTGCCAGCAGCCAAGAGGTTGCGAGAGCACGGAATTCACCCCTCCACTTT. It codes for CASSQEVARARNSPLHF.

The chain links TRBV3-1 (or the pseudogene TRBV3-2) to TRBJ2-5, with D possibly being TRBD1 (5 bases). Germline V gene data show CDR1 as LGHDT and CDR2 as YNNKEL (reference sequence). V was cut by 0 bases and J by 5 bases, with 13 bases left in between. There are 15 residues in the CDR3. The CDR3: CASSQEGRGRETQYF. The DNA for the CDR3 is TGTGCCAGCAGCCAAGAGGGGCGTGGTCGGGAGACCCAGTACTTC.

The CDR3: CASSSRGDRVNTEAFF. The CDR3 bases are TGTGCCAGCAGCTCCCGGGGGGACAGGGTGAACACTGAAGCTTTCTTT. The chain links TRBV7-3 to TRBJ1-1; TRBD1 matches 9 bases. CDR1 SGHTA and CDR2 FQGTGA come from the germline V gene. Trimming took 4 bases from V and 0 from J; bases not matched to a gene: 6. This CDR3 comprises 16 residues.